The 25 T cell receptor beta chains below all came from one sample that was sequenced in a study of T cells in Graves' hyperthyroidism and ophthalmopathy. What was amplified from RNA transcripts were TCR beta CDR3 regions. The HTBI set primed first-round TCR CDR3 RT-PCR. TCRdb reprocessed the multiplex PCR reads with MiXCR, giving one entry per CDR3 protein. The sample lists a few hundred thousand distinct CDR3 sequences; just over 45% were seen once. The sequencing sample was made of peripheral blood or thyroid tissue (not recorded which). Source of these receptors: a woman under 30 with Graves' hyperthyroidism.

Ten or more counts support this clonotype. The CDR3 protein is CASSLGTTGKGYF. The CDR3 DNA reads as TGTGCCAGCAGCCTGGGGACAACCGGGAAGGGGTACTTC. The chain uses TRBV5-5 and TRBJ2-7, with D possibly matching TRBD1 (6 bases). The germline V and J ends were trimmed by 4 bases and 12 bases, with 20 bases remaining between them. CDR3 length: 13 amino acids. Germline V gene lookup returns CDR1 SGHKS and CDR2 YYEKEE (reference sequence).

This clonotype appeared many times. J is TRBJ1-1 and V is TRBV12-3 or TRBV12-4; tentatively, D is TRBD1 (5 bases). CDR3 length: 14 residues. V was shortened by 3 bases and J by 1 base, with 9 bases between the two germline ends. The CDR3 region has the DNA TGTGCCAGCAGTTTTAGGGGTCAGAACACTGAAGCTTTCTTT. Amino acid sequence: CASSFRGQNTEAFF.

This chain joins TRBV19 and TRBJ1-5; D remains unclear. The assigned J gene may be wrong: the sequence end matches TRBJ2-3 better. This CDR3 is built from 15 residues. The germline V gene has CDR1 LNHDA and CDR2 SQIVND (reference sequence). DNA of the CDR3: TGTGCCAGTAGTATAGGGTCCTATAGCAATCAGCCCCAGTATTTT. The encoded protein is CASSIGSYSNQPQYF.

V gene TRBV12-1 combines with J gene TRBJ2-2; the D segment call TRBD2 is taken from the table without a DNA check. TRBV12-1 is described as a pseudogene. The length of the CDR3 is 15 residues. The CDR3 nucleotides read TGTGCCAGCAGCTTTACTAGCGGGTACACCGGGGAGCTGTTTTTT. It yields the protein CASSFTSGYTGELFF.

This clonotype was recorded at least ten times. This sequence joins TRBV12-3 or TRBV12-4 and TRBJ2-7, with 11 bases lining up with TRBD1. CDR3 length: 15 residues. V dropped 3 bases and J dropped 1; count of bases not matched to a gene: 2. The CDR3 region is CASSLDRGRSYEQYF. The CDR3 coding sequence is TGTGCCAGCAGTTTGGACAGGGGGCGATCCTACGAGCAGTACTTC.

The sample holds many counts of this clonotype. V is TRBV4-1 and J is TRBJ2-7; TRBD1 agrees at 7 bases. There are 15 residues in the CDR3. Germline trimming cut 2 bases from V and 1 base from J; bases unmatched to any gene: 5. CDR1 MGHRA and CDR2 YSYEKL come from the germline V gene. This CDR3 is CASSQPRQGSYEQYF. DNA of the CDR3: TGCGCCAGCAGCCAACCACGACAGGGTTCCTACGAGCAGTACTTC.

The chain links TRBV7-8 to TRBJ1-3; D unclear. Trimming left V 8 bases short and J 8 bases short, with 25 bases between. The germline gives CDR1 SGHVS, CDR2 FQNEAQ. This CDR3 is built from 16 residues. The DNA of the CDR3 is TGTGCCAGCGCCCTGAGGGAGGGAATCTATGGCTACACCATATATTTT. This translates into CASALREGIYGYTIYF. The full variable domain, rest sourced from reference TRBV7-8 and TRBJ1-3, is GAGVSQSPRYKVAKRGQDVALRCDPISGHVSLFWYQQALGQGPEFLTYFQNEAQLDKSGLPSDRFFAERPEGSVSTLKIQRTQQEDSAVYLCASALREGIYGYTIYFGEGSWLTVV.

At least ten counts were recorded for this clonotype. The V and J genes are TRBV20-1 and TRBJ2-5; 13 bases line up with TRBD2. The CDR3 spans 15 residues. CDR1 is DFQATT and CDR2 is SNEGSKA in the germline V gene (reference sequence). Trimming took 5 bases from V and 5 from J; bases not matched to a gene: 8. This chain's CDR3 is CSAPGLAGPWETQYF. CDR3 bases: TGCAGTGCTCCGGGACTAGCGGGACCTTGGGAGACCCAGTACTTC.

This chain connects TRBV7-9 to TRBJ1-4, with TRBD1 as a possible D gene (6 bases). Germline V gene lookup returns CDR1 SEHNR and CDR2 FQNEAQ (reference sequence). Trimming removed 3 bases from V and 6 bases from J, with 14 bases in between. The CDR3 runs to 15 residues. The CDR3 bases are TGTGCCAGCAGCTTTTTGGGGGCCATCCATGAAAAACTGTTTTTT. Protein: CASSFLGAIHEKLFF.

V and J are TRBV29-1 and TRBJ2-7, with D tentatively TRBD1 (5 bases). Trimming pared 5 bases from V and 5 bases from J, leaving 16 bases between. The CDR3 sequence is 13 residues long. Germline V gene data show CDR1 as SQVTM and CDR2 as ANQGSEA. Here the CDR3 DNA reads TGCAGCGTTAGGGGCAGCCAGGTGGACGAGCAGTACTTC. Protein: CSVRGSQVDEQYF.

This clonotype was counted a single time. This CDR3 is CASGSEREVYNEQFF. The CDR3 region has the DNA TGTGCTAGTGGTTCGGAGCGGGAGGTATACAATGAGCAGTTCTTC. This sequence joins TRBV12-5 and TRBJ2-1; TRBD2 matches at 9 bases. Germline assignment: CDR1 LGHNT and CDR2 FRNRAP. The CDR3 extends over 15 amino acids. The V gene end was trimmed by 4 bases and the J gene end by 4 bases; junction bases not matched to a gene: 5.

Worth noting for this clonotype: Possible read error: a much larger clone is one base away. The V and J genes are TRBV2 and TRBJ2-5, with 12 bases identical to TRBD2. V trimming: 5 bases; J trimming: 14 bases; junction bases outside the gene matches: 6. Germline loops: CDR1 SNHLY, CDR2 FYNNEI. This CDR3 is built from 12 residues. CDR3 loop: CASSHGLAGPYF. The CDR3 DNA follows: TGTGCCAGCAGTCACGGACTAGCGGGACCTTACTTC.

This clonotype was seen at least ten times. The chain carries TRBV29-1 and TRBJ1-3; no clear D. CDR1 SQVTM and CDR2 ANQGSEA come from the germline V gene. CDR3 length: 12 amino acids. The CDR3 protein is CTCSGSGNTIYF. CDR3 sequence (DNA): TGCACCTGCTCGGGCTCTGGAAACACCATATATTTT.

About this clonotype: At one of its ends the junction is not consistent with the germline gene, which may arise from a read error. This chain joins TRBV7-9 and TRBJ1-5; D call uncertain. The CDR3 spans 15 residues. Germline CDR1 reads SEHNR; CDR2 reads FQNEAQ (reference sequence). For the CDR3, the DNA is TGTGCCGGCAGCAGATACCCGGGGAACAATCAGCCCCAGCATTTT. Encoded protein: CAGSRYPGNNQPQHF. Full variable domain (remainder filled in from reference TRBV7-9 and TRBJ1-5): DTGVSQNPRHKITKRGQNVTFRCDPISEHNRLYWYRQTLGQGPEFLTYFQNEAQLEKSRLLSDRFSAERPKGSFSTLEIQRTEQGDSAMYLCAGSRYPGNNQPQHFGDGTRLSIL.

This clonotype was seen ten or more times. This rearrangement joins TRBV5-4 to TRBJ2-5; no clear D. This CDR3 is 16 amino acids long. Trimming left V 0 bases short and J 1 base short, with 13 bases between. Germline values: CDR1 SGHNT, CDR2 YYREEE (reference sequence). The CDR3 spells CASSLEGRWVQETQYF. As DNA, the CDR3 is TGTGCCAGCAGCTTGGAGGGCAGGTGGGTCCAAGAGACCCAGTACTTC.

Points on this clonotype: A read error may explain this, as a much larger clone is one base away. CDR3 sequence reads: CSASSGALTYKQYF. For the CDR3, the DNA is TGCAGCGCTTCAAGCGGAGCCTTAACCTACAAGCAGTACTTC. The chain carries TRBV29-1 and TRBJ2-7, with D perhaps TRBD2 (5 bases). This CDR3 has 14 residues. Germline V gene lookup returns CDR1 SQVTM and CDR2 ANQGSEA.

This clonotype was found many times. The chain couples TRBV12-5 to TRBJ2-7, with TRBD2 identical over 9 bases. Losses at the gene ends were 1 base for V and 2 bases for J; bases not matched to a gene: 3. This CDR3 comprises 15 residues. Germline V gene data show CDR1 as LGHNT and CDR2 as FRNRAP. CDR3 loop: CASGLEGGRAYEQYF. The DNA of the CDR3 is TGTGCTAGTGGTTTGGAAGGCGGGAGGGCCTACGAGCAGTACTTC. The full variable domain, with the rest looked up from reference TRBV12-5 and TRBJ2-7, is DARVTQTPRHKVTEMGQEVTMRCQPILGHNTVFWYRQTMMQGLELLAYFRNRAPLDDSGMPKDRFSAEMPDATLATLKIQPSEPRDSAVYFCASGLEGGRAYEQYFGPGTRLTVT.

This clonotype has at least ten counts. The chain combines TRBV9 with TRBJ1-3; D call uncertain. Germline CDR1 and CDR2: SGDLS and YYNGEE. There are 12 residues in the CDR3. V lost 4 bases and J 5 bases, leaving 7 bases between the germline ends. In DNA form, the CDR3 reads TGTGCCAGCAGCCCAGCCCGAAACACCATATATTTT. Residues: CASSPARNTIYF.

The V gene is TRBV27, the J gene TRBJ2-7, with D possibly being TRBD1 or TRBD2 (5 bases each). Per germline, CDR1 MNHEY and CDR2 SMNVEV (reference sequence). The CDR3 length is 14 residues. Trimming removed 2 bases from V and 0 bases from J, with 8 bases in between. CDR3 in DNA: TGTGCCAGCAGTTTACGGGACCTCTCCTACGAGCAGTACTTC. Protein product: CASSLRDLSYEQYF.

This clonotype was counted between two and nine times. The chain uses TRBV29-1 and TRBJ2-7, with TRBD1 identical over 7 bases. The end of the DNA fits TRBJ2-1 better, so the J call may be wrong. Germline values: CDR1 SQVTM, CDR2 ANQGSEA. The CDR3 is 15 residues long. The DNA for the CDR3 is TGCAGCGTTGAAGCTTTCCAGGGGGTACCGTATGAGCAGTTCTTC. Translated, it gives CSVEAFQGVPYEQFF.

The chain has TRBV4-2 and TRBJ2-5; TRBD1 matches at 8 bases. The V segment lost 3 bases and the J segment 4 bases; nucleotides outside the gene matches: 7. Germline assignment: CDR1 LGHNA and CDR2 YNFKEQ. The CDR3 is 15 amino acids. The CDR3 DNA sequence: TGTGCCAGCAGCCACGGGACAGGCATTTTAGAGACCCAGTACTTC. Its protein product is CASSHGTGILETQYF.

The sample holds a few counts of this clonotype. The chain links TRBV13 to TRBJ1-2; no definite D call. V shed 6 bases and J shed 0 bases, with 17 bases lying between them. This CDR3 contains 16 residues. Looked up from germline, CDR1 is PRHDT and CDR2 is FYEKMQ (reference sequence). CDR3 sequence (DNA): TGTGCCAGCAGTATTGACCGACCGGTAGCTAACTATGGCTACACCTTC. It codes for CASSIDRPVANYGYTF.

This clonotype was recorded at least ten times. J is TRBJ1-2 and V is TRBV19, with TRBD1 matching over 7 bases. There are 15 residues in the CDR3. With V trimmed by 5 bases and J by 2 bases, 8 bases remained unmatched. Germline V gives CDR1 LNHDA, CDR2 SQIVND (reference sequence). Here the CDR3 reads CASSAWTGLNYGYTF. The CDR3 nucleotides are TGTGCCAGTAGTGCGTGGACAGGCCTAAACTATGGCTACACCTTC.

This clonotype was recorded many times. The rearrangement uses TRBV13 and TRBJ1-1; 9 nucleotides agree with TRBD1. The V gene's germline CDR1 is PRHDT and CDR2 FYEKMQ (reference sequence). The CDR3 covers 15 residues. V gave up 4 bases and J gave up 3 bases; unmatched junction bases: 6. The CDR3 sequence: CASSSPGTGHTEAFF. The CDR3 DNA reads as TGTGCCAGCAGCTCCCCCGGGACAGGGCACACTGAAGCTTTCTTT.

This clonotype was observed at least ten times. V and J are TRBV29-1 and TRBJ1-2, with a weak D call TRBD1 (5 bases). CDR1 and CDR2 from the germline V gene are SQVTM and ANQGSEA. CDR3 length equals 11 residues. Trimming pared 7 bases from V and 8 bases from J, leaving 14 bases between. In DNA form, the CDR3 reads TGCAGCGCCCCGCACCGACAGGGCTACACCTTC. It codes for CSAPHRQGYTF.